One and the same sample provided the 3 T cell receptor beta chains below, sequenced in a study of radiotherapy plus CTLA-4 blockade in lung cancer (dated by TCRdb to 2016 to 2019). The library relied on the immunoSEQ multiplex PCR assay. Sourced from immuneACCESS, this table was stored by TCRdb with only in-frame sequences that have V and J called. A share of the clones is absent; for the studies checked, an unresolved V gene accounts for under half, and the remainder has no known explanation. The sample table lists roughly 44,000 clones, around nine tenths of them with a count of one. The top ten clonotypes cover 6.5% to 9% of the sample. The sequencing used peripheral blood, collected from a patient treated with radiotherapy plus ipilimumab. All receptors derive from a human donor with non-small cell lung cancer whose response to radiotherapy plus ipilimumab could not be evaluated.

The V call is TRBV7-7, the J call TRBJ2-1, with D tentatively TRBD2 (5 bases). The CDR3 has 15 residues. Germline lookup yields CDR1 SSHAT and CDR2 FNYEAQ (reference sequence). The V and J ends lost 5 bases and 8 bases respectively, with 19 bases between them. The CDR3 DNA follows: TGTGCCAGCAGCCCTAATCAGGACTCCCGCCATGAGCAGTTCTTC. Its translation: CASSPNQDSRHEQFF.

The chain carries TRBV7-2 and TRBJ1-1, with TRBD1 identical over 9 bases. The CDR3 has 13 residues. Trimming at V came to 4 bases and at J to 6 bases, leaving 3 bases not matched to a gene. The germline V gene has CDR1 SGHTA and CDR2 FQGNSA. The CDR3, as DNA: TGTGCCAGCAGCTCCGGACAGGGGTCTGAAGCTTTCTTT. Its protein product is CASSSGQGSEAFF.

The V and J genes are TRBV29-1 and TRBJ2-7; TRBD1 matches 12 bases. CDR3 size: 14 residues. CDR1 and CDR2 from the germline V gene are SQVTM and ANQGSEA. V dropped 0 bases and J dropped 4; count of bases not matched to a gene: 1. This CDR3 is CSVEEGQGAYEQYF. CDR3 in DNA: TGCAGCGTTGAAGAGGGACAGGGGGCTTACGAGCAGTACTTC.